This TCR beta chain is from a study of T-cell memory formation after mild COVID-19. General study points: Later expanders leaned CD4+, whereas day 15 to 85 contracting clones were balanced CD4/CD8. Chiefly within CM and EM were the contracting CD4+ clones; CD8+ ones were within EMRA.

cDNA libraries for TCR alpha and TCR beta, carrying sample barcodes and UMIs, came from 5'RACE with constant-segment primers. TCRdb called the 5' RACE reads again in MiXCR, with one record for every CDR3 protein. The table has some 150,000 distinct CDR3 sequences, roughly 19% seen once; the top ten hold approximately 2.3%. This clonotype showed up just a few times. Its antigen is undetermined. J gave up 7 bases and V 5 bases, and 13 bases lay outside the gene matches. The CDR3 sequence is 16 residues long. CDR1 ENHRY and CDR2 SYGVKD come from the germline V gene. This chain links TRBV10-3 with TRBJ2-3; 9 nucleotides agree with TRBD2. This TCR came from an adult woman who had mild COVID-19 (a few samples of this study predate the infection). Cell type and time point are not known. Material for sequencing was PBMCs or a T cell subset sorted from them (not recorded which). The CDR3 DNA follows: TGTGCCATCAGTTCCGGGACTAGCCCCGGGTTATATACGCAGTATTTT. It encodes CAISSGTSPGLYTQYF.